This TCR beta chain was observed in a study of T cell repertoires in cytomegalovirus infection. This clonotype was observed many times. No antigen is known for it. MiXCR, run by TCRdb on the reads, gives a single entry per CDR3 protein. The table includes about 920,000 distinct CDR3 sequences, around a third detected once. The V gene lost 1 base and the J gene lost 6 bases, with 9 bases spanning the gap. The V gene's germline CDR1 is SEHNR and CDR2 FQNEAQ (reference sequence). CDR3 size: 13 residues. Broader study findings: Clonotype analysis showed dominance of the ex vivo response by HLA-C-restricted CMV-specific TCR beta clonotypes.

The chain carries TRBV7-9 and TRBJ1-1, with unresolved D. The clonotype comes from a human donor in good health (CMV status not recorded). Some clones in this sample may be carry-over from other donors' samples. Sequenced material: cultured CD8+ T cells from PBMCs, taken from culture after CMV antigen stimulation. Written as DNA, the CDR3 is TGTGCCAGCAGCTTAGGGTCGGCCCCTGAAGCTTTCTTT. Translated, it gives CASSLGSAPEAFF.